This TCR beta chain was retrieved from a study of cytomegalovirus exposure and HLA in healthy donors. Study-level background: The 120 or so validation repertoires used a platform that matched the one used for the approximately 700 first-cohort repertoires, as a later analysis reported.

The germline CDR1 and CDR2 sequences are SGHRS and YFSETQ. The CDR3 consists of 14 residues. Trimming cost V 4 bases and J 0 bases, with 11 bases left between them. In the case of this clone: Its antigen is not identified.

General study points: Associated with cytomegalovirus, according to the listing, were 150 to 200 TCR beta chains.

The donors formed part of the approximately 120-subject validation cohort, distinct from the approximately 630-subject first cohort. Method: immunoSEQ multiplex PCR; TCRdb's copy keeps in-frame clones and lacks some. The sample holds 200,000 or so clones; 70% to 90% are singletons and the top ten take roughly 2.8%. The sequence was obtained from a woman in her late teens or twenties in good health and CMV-seronegative. J is TRBJ2-7 and V is TRBV5-1, with TRBD2 as a possible D gene (5 bases). Material: PBMCs. The CDR3: CASSALDISYEQYF. The DNA for the CDR3 is TGCGCCAGCAGCGCACTAGATATCTCCTACGAGCAGTACTTC.